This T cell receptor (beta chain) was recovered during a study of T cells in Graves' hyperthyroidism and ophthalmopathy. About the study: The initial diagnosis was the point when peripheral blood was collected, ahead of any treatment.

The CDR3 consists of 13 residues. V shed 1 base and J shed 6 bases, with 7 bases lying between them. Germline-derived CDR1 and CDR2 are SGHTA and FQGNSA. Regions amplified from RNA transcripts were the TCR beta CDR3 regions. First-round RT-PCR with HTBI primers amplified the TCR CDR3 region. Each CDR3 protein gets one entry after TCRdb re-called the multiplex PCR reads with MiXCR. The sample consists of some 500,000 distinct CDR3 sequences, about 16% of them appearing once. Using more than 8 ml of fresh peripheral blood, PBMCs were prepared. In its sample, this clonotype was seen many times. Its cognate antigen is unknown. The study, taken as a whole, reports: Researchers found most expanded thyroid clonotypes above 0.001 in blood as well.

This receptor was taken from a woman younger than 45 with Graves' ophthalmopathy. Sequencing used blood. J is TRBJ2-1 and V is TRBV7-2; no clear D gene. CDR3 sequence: CASSLGPRNEQFF. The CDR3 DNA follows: TGTGCCAGCAGCTTAGGACCCCGCAATGAGCAGTTCTTC. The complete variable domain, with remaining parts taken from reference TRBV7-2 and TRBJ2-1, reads GAGVSQSPSNKVTEKGKDVELRCDPISGHTALYWYRQSLGQGLEFLIYFQGNSAPDKSGLPSDRFSAERTGGSVSTLTIQRTQQEDSAVYLCASSLGPRNEQFFGPGTRLTVL.